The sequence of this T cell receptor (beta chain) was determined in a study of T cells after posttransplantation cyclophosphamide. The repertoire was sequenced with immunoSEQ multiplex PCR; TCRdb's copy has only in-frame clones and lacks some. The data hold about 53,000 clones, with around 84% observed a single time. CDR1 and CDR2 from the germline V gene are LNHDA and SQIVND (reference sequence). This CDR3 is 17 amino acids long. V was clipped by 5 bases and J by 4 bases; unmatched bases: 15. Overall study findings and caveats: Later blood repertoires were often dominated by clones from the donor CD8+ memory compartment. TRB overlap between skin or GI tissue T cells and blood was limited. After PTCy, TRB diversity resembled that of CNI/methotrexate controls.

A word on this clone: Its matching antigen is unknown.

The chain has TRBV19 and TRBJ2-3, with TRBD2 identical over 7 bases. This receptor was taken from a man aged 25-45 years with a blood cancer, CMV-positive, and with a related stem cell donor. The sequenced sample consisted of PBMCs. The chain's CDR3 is CASSPTHGAGAPDTQYF. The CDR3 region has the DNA TGTGCCAGTAGTCCGACCCACGGGGCGGGAGCCCCAGATACGCAGTATTTT.